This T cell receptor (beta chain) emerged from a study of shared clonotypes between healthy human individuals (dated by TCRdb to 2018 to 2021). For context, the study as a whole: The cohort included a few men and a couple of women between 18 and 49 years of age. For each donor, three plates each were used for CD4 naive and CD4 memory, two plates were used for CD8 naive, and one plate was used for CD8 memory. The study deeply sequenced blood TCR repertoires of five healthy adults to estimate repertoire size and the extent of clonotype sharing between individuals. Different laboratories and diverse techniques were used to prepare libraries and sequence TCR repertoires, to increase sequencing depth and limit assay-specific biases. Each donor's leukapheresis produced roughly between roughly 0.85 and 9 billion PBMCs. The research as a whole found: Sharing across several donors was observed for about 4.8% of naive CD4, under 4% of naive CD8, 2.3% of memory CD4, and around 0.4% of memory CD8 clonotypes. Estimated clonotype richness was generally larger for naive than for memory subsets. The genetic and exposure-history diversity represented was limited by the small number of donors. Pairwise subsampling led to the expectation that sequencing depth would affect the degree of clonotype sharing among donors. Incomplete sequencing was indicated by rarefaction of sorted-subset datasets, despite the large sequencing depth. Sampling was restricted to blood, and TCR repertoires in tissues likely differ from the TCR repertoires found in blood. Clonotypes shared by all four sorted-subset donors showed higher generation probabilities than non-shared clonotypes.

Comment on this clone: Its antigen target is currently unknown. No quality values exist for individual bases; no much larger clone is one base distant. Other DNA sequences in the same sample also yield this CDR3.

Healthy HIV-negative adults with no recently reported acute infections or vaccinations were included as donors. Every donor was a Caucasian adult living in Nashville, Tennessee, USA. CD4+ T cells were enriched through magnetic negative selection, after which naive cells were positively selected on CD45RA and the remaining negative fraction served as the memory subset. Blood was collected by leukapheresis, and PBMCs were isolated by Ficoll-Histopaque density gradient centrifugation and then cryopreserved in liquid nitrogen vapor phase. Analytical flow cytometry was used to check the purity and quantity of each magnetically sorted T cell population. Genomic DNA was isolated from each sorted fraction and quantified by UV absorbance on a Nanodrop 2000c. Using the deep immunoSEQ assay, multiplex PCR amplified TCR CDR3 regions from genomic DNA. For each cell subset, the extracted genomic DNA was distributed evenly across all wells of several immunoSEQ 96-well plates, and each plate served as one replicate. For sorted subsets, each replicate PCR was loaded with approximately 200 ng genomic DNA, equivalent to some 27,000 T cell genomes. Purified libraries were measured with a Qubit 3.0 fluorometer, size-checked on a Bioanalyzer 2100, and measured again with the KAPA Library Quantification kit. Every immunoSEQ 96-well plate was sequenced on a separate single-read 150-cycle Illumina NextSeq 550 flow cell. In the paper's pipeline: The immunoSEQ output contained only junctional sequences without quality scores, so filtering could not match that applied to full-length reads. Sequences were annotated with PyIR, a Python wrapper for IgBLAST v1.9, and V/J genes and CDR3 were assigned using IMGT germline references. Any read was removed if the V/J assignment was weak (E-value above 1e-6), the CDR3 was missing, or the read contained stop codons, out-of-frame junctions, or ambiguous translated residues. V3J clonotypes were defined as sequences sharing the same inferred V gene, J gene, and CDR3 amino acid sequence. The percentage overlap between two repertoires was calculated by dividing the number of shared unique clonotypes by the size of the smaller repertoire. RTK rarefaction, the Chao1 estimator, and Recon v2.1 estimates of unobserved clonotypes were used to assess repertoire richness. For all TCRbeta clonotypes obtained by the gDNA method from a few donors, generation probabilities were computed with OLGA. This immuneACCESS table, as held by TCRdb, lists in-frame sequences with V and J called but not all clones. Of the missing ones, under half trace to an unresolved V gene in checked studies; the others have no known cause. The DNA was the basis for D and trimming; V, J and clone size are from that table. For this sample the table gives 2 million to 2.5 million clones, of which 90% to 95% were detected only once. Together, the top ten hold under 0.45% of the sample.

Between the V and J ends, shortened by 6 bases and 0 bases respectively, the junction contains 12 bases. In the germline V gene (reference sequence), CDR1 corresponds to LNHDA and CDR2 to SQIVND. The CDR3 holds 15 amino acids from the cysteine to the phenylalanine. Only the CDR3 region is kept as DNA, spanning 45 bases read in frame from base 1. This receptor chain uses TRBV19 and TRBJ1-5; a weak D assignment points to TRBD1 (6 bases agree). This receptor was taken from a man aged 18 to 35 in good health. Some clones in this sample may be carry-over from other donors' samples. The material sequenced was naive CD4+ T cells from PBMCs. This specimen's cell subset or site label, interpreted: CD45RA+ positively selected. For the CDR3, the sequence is CASSLQGYSNQPQHF. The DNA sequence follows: TGTGCCAGTAGCCTCCAGGGGTATAGCAATCAGCCCCAGCATTTT.